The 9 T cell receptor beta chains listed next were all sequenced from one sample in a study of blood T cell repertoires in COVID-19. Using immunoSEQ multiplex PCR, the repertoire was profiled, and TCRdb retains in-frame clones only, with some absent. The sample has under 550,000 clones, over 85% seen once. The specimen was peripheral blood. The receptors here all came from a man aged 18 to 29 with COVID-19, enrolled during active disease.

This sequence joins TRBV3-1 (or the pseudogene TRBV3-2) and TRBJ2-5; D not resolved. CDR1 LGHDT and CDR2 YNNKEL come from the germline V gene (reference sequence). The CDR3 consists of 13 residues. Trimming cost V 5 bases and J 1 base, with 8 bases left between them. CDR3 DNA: TGTGCCAGCAGCGCGCAGGCCCAAGAGACCCAGTACTTC. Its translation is CASSAQAQETQYF.

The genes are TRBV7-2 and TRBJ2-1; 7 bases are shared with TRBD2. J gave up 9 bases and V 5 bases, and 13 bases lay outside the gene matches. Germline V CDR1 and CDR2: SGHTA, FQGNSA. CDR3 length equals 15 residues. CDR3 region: CASSQLAYGVSEQFF. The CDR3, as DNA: TGTGCCAGCAGCCAACTAGCGTACGGGGTCAGTGAGCAGTTCTTC.

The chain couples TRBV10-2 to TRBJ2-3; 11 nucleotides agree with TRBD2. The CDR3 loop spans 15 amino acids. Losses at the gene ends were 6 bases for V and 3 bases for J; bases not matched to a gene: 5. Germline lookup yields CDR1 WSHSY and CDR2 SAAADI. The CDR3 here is CASSPGLAVTDTQYF. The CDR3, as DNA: TGCGCCAGCAGCCCGGGACTAGCGGTTACAGATACGCAGTATTTT.

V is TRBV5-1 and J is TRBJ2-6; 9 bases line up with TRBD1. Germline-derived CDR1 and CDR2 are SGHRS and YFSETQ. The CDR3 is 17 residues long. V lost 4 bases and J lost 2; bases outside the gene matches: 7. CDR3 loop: CASSPQQGAAGANVLTF. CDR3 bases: TGCGCCAGCAGCCCTCAACAGGGGGCAGCTGGGGCCAACGTCCTGACTTTC.

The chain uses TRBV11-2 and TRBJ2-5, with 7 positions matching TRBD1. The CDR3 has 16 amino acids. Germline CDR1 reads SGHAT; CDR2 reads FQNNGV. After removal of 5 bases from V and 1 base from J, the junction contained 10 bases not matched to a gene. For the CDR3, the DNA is TGTGCCAGCAGCCAGAAATGGGACAGTCTCCAAGAGACCCAGTACTTC. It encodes CASSQKWDSLQETQYF.

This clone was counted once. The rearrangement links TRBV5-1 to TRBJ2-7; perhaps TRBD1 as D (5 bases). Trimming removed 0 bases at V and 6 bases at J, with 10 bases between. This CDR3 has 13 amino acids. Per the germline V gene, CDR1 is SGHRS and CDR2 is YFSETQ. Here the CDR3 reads CASSLDQGSEQYF. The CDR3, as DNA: TGCGCCAGCAGCTTGGATCAGGGTAGCGAGCAGTACTTC.

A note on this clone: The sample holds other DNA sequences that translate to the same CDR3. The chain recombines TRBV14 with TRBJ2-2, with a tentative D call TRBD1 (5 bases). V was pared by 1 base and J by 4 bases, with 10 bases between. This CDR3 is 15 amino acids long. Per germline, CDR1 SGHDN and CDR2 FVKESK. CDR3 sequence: CASSQARGITGELFF. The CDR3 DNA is TGTGCCAGCAGCCAAGCTAGGGGAATCACCGGGGAGCTGTTTTTT.

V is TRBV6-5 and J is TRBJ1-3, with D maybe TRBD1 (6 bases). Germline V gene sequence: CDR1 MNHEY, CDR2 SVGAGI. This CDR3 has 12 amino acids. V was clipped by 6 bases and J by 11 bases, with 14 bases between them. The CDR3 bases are TGTGCCAGCAGCCTATCCGGGACACCCATATATTTT. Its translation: CASSLSGTPIYF.

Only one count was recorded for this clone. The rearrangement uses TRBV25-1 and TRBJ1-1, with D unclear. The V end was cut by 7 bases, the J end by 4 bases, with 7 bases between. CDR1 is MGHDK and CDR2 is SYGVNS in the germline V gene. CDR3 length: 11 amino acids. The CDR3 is CASKRGTEAFF. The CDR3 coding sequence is TGTGCCAGCAAACGAGGCACTGAAGCTTTCTTT. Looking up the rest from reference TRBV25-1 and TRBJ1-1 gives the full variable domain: EADIYQTPRYLVIGTGKKITLECSQTMGHDKMYWYQQDPGMELHLIHYSYGVNSTEKGDLSSESTVSRIRTEHFPLTLESARPSHTSQYLCASKRGTEAFFGQGTRLTVV.